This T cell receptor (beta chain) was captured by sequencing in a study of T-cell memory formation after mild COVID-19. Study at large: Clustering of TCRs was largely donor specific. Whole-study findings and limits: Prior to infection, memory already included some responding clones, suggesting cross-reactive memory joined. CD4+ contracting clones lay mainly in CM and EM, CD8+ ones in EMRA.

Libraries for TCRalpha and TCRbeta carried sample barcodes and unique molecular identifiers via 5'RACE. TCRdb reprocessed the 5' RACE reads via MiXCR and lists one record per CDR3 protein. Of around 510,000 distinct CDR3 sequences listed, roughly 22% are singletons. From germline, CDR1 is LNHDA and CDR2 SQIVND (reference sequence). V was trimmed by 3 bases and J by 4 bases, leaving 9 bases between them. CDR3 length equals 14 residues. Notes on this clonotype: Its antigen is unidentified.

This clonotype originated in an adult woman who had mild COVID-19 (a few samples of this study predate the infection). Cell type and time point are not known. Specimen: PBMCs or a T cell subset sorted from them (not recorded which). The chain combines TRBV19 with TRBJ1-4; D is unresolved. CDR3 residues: CASSIFADNEKLFF. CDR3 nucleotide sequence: TGTGCCAGTAGTATCTTCGCAGATAATGAAAAACTGTTTTTT.